The T cell receptor beta chain under discussion was sequenced for a study of T cell clones after liver transplantation. Study-level information: Tolerant meant at least one year fully off immunosuppression without liver enzymes above twice normal.

Proliferating CFSE-low MLR cells were sequenced to define alloreactive TCRbeta sequences. Graft donor PBMCs, splenocytes, lymph-node cells, or third-party PBMCs stimulated pre-transplant recipient cells. V was cut by 2 bases and J by 0 bases, with 11 bases left in between. The CDR3 consists of 16 residues. Germline V gene data show CDR1 as MDHEN and CDR2 as SYDVKM. As to this clone: The antigen is unknown.

Assay: immunoSEQ multiplex PCR; the TCRdb copy retains only in-frame clones and omits some. The profile shows 1,000 to 1,500 clones, roughly 39% of them singletons. The chain uses TRBV28 and TRBJ1-3, with D tentatively TRBD1 (6 bases). This sequence was found in a human patient who received a liver transplant. The T cells may partly be graft donor cells. Sample: CD4+ T cells from cultured PBMCs. The CDR3 sequence is CASSLLQGHSGNTIYF. CDR3 DNA: TGTGCCAGCAGTTTACTACAGGGACACTCTGGAAACACCATATATTTT.